What follows describes a single T cell receptor (beta chain). Its antigen remains unknown. The data were obtained in a study of T cell responses to AZD1222 COVID-19 vaccine. Study-wide results and limits: At baseline, seropositivity was found in only a handful of AZD1222 recipients. Only after the peak T cell response were repertoires sampled.

Trimming cost V 0 bases and J 3 bases, with 12 bases left between them. CDR1 and CDR2 from the germline V gene are SGHAT and FQNNGV. This CDR3 is 16 amino acids long. Only in-frame clones appear in the TCRdb table, and some are missing; sequencing was by immunoSEQ multiplex PCR. The table lists about 84,000 clones, 80% to 90% of them singletons, with 9.5% to 13% in the top ten. The rearrangement links TRBV11-2 to TRBJ2-1, with D possibly TRBD1 on 6 matching bases. The sequence was collected from an adult who received the AZD1222 COVID-19 vaccine. Sequencing used peripheral blood, obtained 28 days after the second AZD1222 dose. The CDR3 bases are TGTGCCAGCAGCTTAGACTGGGACAACAACTACAATGAGCAGTTCTTC. Translation: CASSLDWDNNYNEQFF.